This TCR beta chain was retrieved from a study of shared clonotypes between healthy human individuals. CDR1 and CDR2 from the germline V gene are MDHEN and SYDVKM. The CDR3 covers 13 residues. V shed 3 bases, J shed 13 bases, and the junction held 5 bases outside the gene matches. CD45RO-negative, CCR7-selected cells formed the naive CD8 fraction, which excluded terminally differentiated effector memory CD45RA+ cells. The method was immunoSEQ multiplex PCR; TCRdb's version includes in-frame clones alone and lacks a portion of them. The profile shows about 580,000 clones, more than 95% of them singletons.

Sample: naive CD8+ T cells sorted from blood. This receptor was identified in a man younger than 45 in good health. J is TRBJ2-1 and V is TRBV28, with 11 bases fitting TRBD2. CDR3 coding DNA: TGTGCCAGCAGTTTTGGAACTAGCGGGAGTCAGTTCTTC. Encoded protein: CASSFGTSGSQFF.